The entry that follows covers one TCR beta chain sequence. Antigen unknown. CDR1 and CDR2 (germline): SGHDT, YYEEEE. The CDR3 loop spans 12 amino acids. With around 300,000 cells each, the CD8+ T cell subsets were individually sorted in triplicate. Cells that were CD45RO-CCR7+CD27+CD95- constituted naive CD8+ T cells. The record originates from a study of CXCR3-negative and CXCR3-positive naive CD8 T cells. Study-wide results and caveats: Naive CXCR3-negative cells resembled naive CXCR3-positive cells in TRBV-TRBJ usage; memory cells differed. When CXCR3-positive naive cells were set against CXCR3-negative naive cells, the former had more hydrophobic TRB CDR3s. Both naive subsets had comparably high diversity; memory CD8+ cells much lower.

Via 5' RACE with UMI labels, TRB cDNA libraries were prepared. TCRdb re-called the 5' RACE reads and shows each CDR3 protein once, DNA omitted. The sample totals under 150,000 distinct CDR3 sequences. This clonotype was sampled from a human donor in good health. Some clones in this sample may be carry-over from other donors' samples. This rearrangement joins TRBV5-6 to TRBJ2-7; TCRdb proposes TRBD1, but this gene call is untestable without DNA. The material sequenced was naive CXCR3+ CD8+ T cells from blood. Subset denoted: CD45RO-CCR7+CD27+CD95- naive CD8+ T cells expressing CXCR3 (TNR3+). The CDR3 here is CASNDRGYEQYF.